The T cell receptor beta chain described here comes from a study of blood T cell repertoires in COVID-19. About the study: PBMCs, B-cell-depleted T cells, or T cells provided the cDNA or gDNA that made up the material.

Method: immunoSEQ multiplex PCR; TCRdb's copy keeps in-frame clones and lacks some. The table lists approximately 180,000 clones, roughly 89% of them singletons. In germline, CDR1 is SGHKS, CDR2 YYEKEE (reference sequence). This CDR3 has 12 amino acids. V lost 4 bases and J 8 bases, leaving 12 bases between the germline ends. Adults between roughly 18 and 95 years of age took part from about two dozen US areas. Participants' reported clinical history set cohort assignment. Sequenced material: PBMCs or T cells enriched from blood (not recorded which). The clonotype comes from a woman aged 40-49 years with acute COVID-19. J is TRBJ1-1 and V is TRBV5-5, with D possibly being TRBD1 (6 bases). The DNA for the CDR3 is TGTGCCAGCAGCCCCCGCAGGGGCGAAGCTTTCTTT. As protein: CASSPRRGEAFF. The full variable domain, its missing parts supplied by reference TRBV5-5 and TRBJ1-1, is DAGVTQSPTHLIKTRGQQVTLRCSPISGHKSVSWYQQVLGQGPQFIFQYYEKEERGRGNFPDRFSARQFPNYSSELNVNALLLGDSALYLCASSPRRGEAFFGQGTRLTVV.